Listed below are T cell receptor beta chains from one sample, sequenced in a study of CD8 T cells in Susac syndrome. TCRdb recomputed calls from the immunoSEQ multiplex PCR reads with MiXCR, one row per CDR3 protein. The sample has about 200,000 distinct CDR3 sequences; roughly 94% are singletons. Source material: CD4+ T cells from PBMCs. Every receptor here comes from a human donor in good health. Both conserved end residues are part of each CDR3. The order of the fields is V gene, J gene, CDR3 protein.

TRBV27	TRBJ1-6	CASTPNPGRALHF
TRBV19	TRBJ2-1	CASSPGTGGSYNEQFF
TRBV20-1	TRBJ2-3	CSAEKRGAPTDTQYF
TRBV10-3	TRBJ2-1	CAISDPSDTTSGSFNEQFF
TRBV24-1	TRBJ2-1	CATSDGLTSGGNEQFF
TRBV6-6	TRBJ1-1	CASSYSGTVLAEAFF
TRBV25-1	TRBJ2-6	CASSGYTGTETGANVLTF
TRBV12-3/TRBV12-4	TRBJ2-7	CASSSTGGITYEQYF
TRBV7-9	TRBJ2-4	CASSLLRSTGTARNIQYF
TRBV29-1	TRBJ2-3	CSADRTGGTDTQYF
TRBV9	TRBJ1-2	CASSPVASGNYGYTF
TRBV29-1	TRBJ1-5	CSVAAEPGSMGSQPQHF
TRBV20-1	TRBJ2-3	CSALLAEGTQYF
TRBV12-3/TRBV12-4	TRBJ2-6	CASSSTGPGANVLTF
TRBV12-3/TRBV12-4	TRBJ2-4	CASSFLSASPYF
TRBV6-1	TRBJ1-1	CASSPDVLTEAFF
TRBV7-2	TRBJ2-3	CASSPGLDADTQYF
TRBV5-1	TRBJ1-2	CASSLAGGPQGYGYTF
TRBV5-1	TRBJ1-3	CASSLEGTGRGGNTIYF
TRBV15	TRBJ2-3	CATSRDKVQVGTDTQYF
TRBV18	TRBJ2-5	CASSLTEQETQYF
TRBV29-1	TRBJ1-5	CSARADSNQPQHF
TRBV13	TRBJ2-1	CASRVGENYNEQFF
TRBV4-1	TRBJ1-4	CASSQRDRRTEKLFF
TRBV28	TRBJ1-5	CASSRWQGNQPQHF
TRBV29-1	TRBJ2-3	CSVEGQGEGTDTQYF
TRBV5-1	TRBJ2-1	CASSLNSDNEQFF
TRBV29-1	TRBJ2-4	CSVELGANGIQYF
TRBV29-1	TRBJ2-4	CSVGTGDIQYF
TRBV20-1	TRBJ2-1	CSAREARLAGAHEQFF
TRBV7-9	TRBJ1-6	CASSLYSDNSPLHF
TRBV12-3/TRBV12-4	TRBJ1-1	CASSPVGQGVRGTEAFF
TRBV20-1	TRBJ2-3	CSAGGGFTDTQYF
TRBV7-8	TRBJ2-4	CASSSGQGRQGQNIQYF
TRBV9	TRBJ2-1	CASSPWGYEQFF
TRBV20-1	TRBJ1-6	CSARDRANSPLHF
TRBV20-1	TRBJ2-7	CSARVGTTYEQYF
TRBV30	TRBJ2-5	CAWTRTLSARETQYF
TRBV9	TRBJ1-1	CASSVVAGVNTEAFF
TRBV29-1	TRBJ2-5	CSVEVLFAQYF